This TCR beta chain was obtained from a study of T cells after yellow fever vaccination. Study-level points and caveats: Abundant clonotypes from the bulk population could get into FACS-sorted repertoires as contaminants. Of the clonotypes, a small share occurred in both CD4 and CD8 compartments.

Germline V gene sequence: CDR1 SGHTA, CDR2 FQGNSA. The CDR3 is 12 residues long. Trimming shortened V by 5 bases and J by 7 bases, and 8 bases separated the two germline ends. In this sample, this clonotype turned up many times. What it recognizes is unknown. It was through 5'RACE template switching that TCR cDNA was made, with a universal primer site and UMIs added. Using its own MiXCR run on the 5' RACE reads, TCRdb lists one record per CDR3 protein. The sample yields roughly 250,000 distinct CDR3 sequences, roughly 13% seen once. The specimen was CD4+ T cells sorted from PBMCs, collected 45 days after the yellow fever booster vaccination. This TCR derives from a man aged 25 to 45 who received the YFV17D yellow fever vaccine. The chain employs TRBV7-2 and TRBJ2-2; possible D gene TRBD2, 5 bases. CDR3 nucleotide sequence: TGTGCCAGCAGCCCCGGGGTCGGGGAGCTGTTTTTT. Translation: CASSPGVGELFF.